A single sample is the source of the 19 T cell receptor beta chains below, sequenced in a study of vaccination and CD4 T cells after COVID-19. The antigens for these receptors are not known. Treatment specified: roughly 11-day PBMC culture with coronavirus spike peptide pools or control peptides (ViraFEST assay). With the Oncomine TCR Beta short-read assay, DNA from cultured CD4+ T cells was sequenced. TCRdb re-called the PCR reads with MiXCR, one entry per CDR3 protein. The sample holds 20,000 to 30,000 distinct CDR3 sequences; 35% to 50% are singletons and the top ten take roughly a tenth. The specimen sequenced was CD4+ T cells from blood, cultured in vitro. These receptors were obtained from a human donor who had recovered from COVID-19.

J is TRBJ2-7 and V is TRBV18, with D possibly TRBD1 on 6 matching bases. The germline V and J ends were trimmed by 3 bases and 3 bases, with 9 bases remaining between them. The CDR3 is 13 amino acids. From germline, CDR1 is KGHSH and CDR2 LQKENI. The CDR3 is CASSPLDSYEQYF. In DNA form, the CDR3 reads TGTGCCAGCTCACCCCTGGACAGCTACGAGCAGTACTTC. The full variable domain, its missing parts supplied by reference TRBV18 and TRBJ2-7, is NAGVMQNPRHLVRRRGQEARLRCSPMKGHSHVYWYRQLPEEGLKFMVYLQKENIIDESGMPKERFSAEFPKEGPSILRIQQVVRGDSAAYFCASSPLDSYEQYFGPGTRLTVT.

This clonotype was seen a handful of times. The V gene is TRBV10-2, the J gene TRBJ1-5; a weak D match, TRBD1 (5 bases). Trimming cost V 3 bases and J 2 bases, with 23 bases left between them. This CDR3 has 19 residues. In germline, CDR1 is WSHSY, CDR2 SAAADI. The CDR3 loop is CASSDRKGQGGLGNQPQHF. CDR3 nucleotide sequence: TGCGCCAGCAGTGATCGAAAAGGGCAGGGAGGTCTGGGCAATCAGCCCCAGCATTTT.

This clonotype came up a few times. This chain links TRBV21-1 with TRBJ2-7; the table's D call, TRBD1, was not checked against the DNA. TRBV21-1 is shown as a pseudogene. This CDR3 spans 15 amino acids. Here the CDR3 reads CASSDGGTGPYEQYF. Written as DNA, the CDR3 is TGTGCCAGCAGCGACGGAGGGACAGGGCCTTACGAGCAGTACTTC.

The chain links TRBV7-9 to TRBJ2-6, with D possibly being TRBD1 (6 bases). The germline gives CDR1 SEHNR, CDR2 FQNEAQ (reference sequence). The CDR3 has 18 amino acids. Trimming cost V 1 base and J 4 bases, with 17 bases left between them. The CDR3 sequence is CASSLEGLGAQGANVLTF. CDR3 nucleotide sequence: TGTGCCAGCAGCTTAGAAGGTTTGGGGGCGCAAGGGGCCAACGTCCTGACTTTC.

This clonotype occurred a few times. The chain uses TRBV20-1 and TRBJ1-1; D possibly corresponds to TRBD1 (6 bases). This CDR3 is 14 amino acids long. Trimming took 1 base from V and 1 from J, leaving 10 bases between them. Germline V gene lookup returns CDR1 DFQATT and CDR2 SNEGSKA (reference sequence). CDR3 sequence (DNA): TGCAGTGCTAGAGTTGTGGACAGGAACACTGAAGCTTTCTTT. This translates into CSARVVDRNTEAFF.

V is TRBV11-2 and J is TRBJ2-5; D may be TRBD2 (6 bases). The CDR3 covers 14 residues. Per the germline V gene, CDR1 is SGHAT and CDR2 is FQNNGV. The V and J ends lost 4 bases and 0 bases respectively, with 9 bases between them. CDR3 sequence: CASSSLAHQETQYF. CDR3 DNA sequence: TGTGCCAGCAGCTCCCTAGCGCACCAAGAGACCCAGTACTTC.

This clonotype was recorded once. The rearrangement uses TRBV5-1 and TRBJ2-3; no clear D gene. Trimming shortened V by 4 bases and J by 2 bases, and 5 bases separated the two germline ends. Germline V gene data show CDR1 as SGHRS and CDR2 as YFSETQ. The length of the CDR3 is 12 residues. The CDR3 loop reads CASSLATDTQYF. The CDR3 coding sequence is TGCGCCAGCAGCCTCGCCACAGATACGCAGTATTTT.

This sequence joins TRBV24-1 and TRBJ2-2, with a tentative D call TRBD1 (6 bases). The germline CDR1 and CDR2 sequences are KGHDR and SFDVKD. The CDR3 consists of 17 residues. Trimming took off 1 base at V and 0 bases at J, with 11 bases between the two ends. The CDR3 DNA reads as TGTGCCACCAGTGATTTCCCCGGACAGCCGAACACCGGGGAGCTGTTTTTT. Translation gives CATSDFPGQPNTGELFF.

The chain joins TRBV10-1 to TRBJ1-4; TRBD1 agrees at 8 bases. Germline V gene data show CDR1 as WNHNN and CDR2 as SYGVQD (reference sequence). The length of the CDR3 is 14 residues. With 8 bases clipped from V and 7 bases from J, the junction kept 9 bases outside the gene matches. The CDR3 loop is CASAPDRAGEKLFF. The CDR3, as DNA: TGCGCCAGCGCCCCGGACAGGGCTGGTGAAAAACTGTTTTTT.

The chain employs TRBV5-4 and TRBJ2-3, with 12 bases identical to TRBD1. V gave up 0 bases and J gave up 1 base; unmatched junction bases: 3. Per the germline V gene, CDR1 is SGHNT and CDR2 is YYREEE (reference sequence). The CDR3 length is 17 residues. CDR3 protein: CASSLGGTGGGTDTQYF. CDR3 DNA: TGTGCCAGCAGCTTGGGGGGGACAGGGGGCGGCACAGATACGCAGTATTTT.

The gene calls are TRBV6-1 and TRBJ1-5; D is possibly TRBD1 (5 bases). Deletions cut 5 bases from V and 5 bases from J, with 10 bases between. Germline V lookup: CDR1 MNHNS, CDR2 SASEGT. The CDR3 consists of 13 residues. The CDR3 DNA reads as TGTGCCAGCAGTAGGGGACTGGATCAGCCCCAGCATTTT. Protein sequence: CASSRGLDQPQHF.

J is TRBJ1-5 and V is TRBV6-5, with 12 positions matching TRBD1. V shed 4 bases, J shed 7 bases, and the junction held 5 bases outside the gene matches. Germline lookup yields CDR1 MNHEY and CDR2 SVGAGI. This CDR3 has 15 residues. CDR3 sequence: CASSFGTGGGQPQHF. CDR3 DNA sequence: TGTGCCAGCAGTTTCGGGACAGGGGGCGGACAGCCCCAGCATTTT.

This clonotype was observed once. V usage is TRBV28 and J usage is TRBJ2-1, with 10 bases that match TRBD2. The CDR3 is made up of 16 amino acids. The ends lost 4 bases at V and 6 bases at J; junction bases unmatched: 9. The germline gives CDR1 MDHEN, CDR2 SYDVKM. CDR3 loop: CASSSFSSGGSNEQFF. CDR3 in DNA: TGTGCCAGCAGTTCCTTCAGTAGCGGGGGGAGCAATGAGCAGTTCTTC.

This clonotype was counted a few times. The V and J genes are TRBV20-1 and TRBJ1-6; D is ambiguous. The germline CDR1 and CDR2 sequences are DFQATT and SNEGSKA (reference sequence). Between the trimmed V and J ends, which lost 6 bases and 1 base, there was a span of 10 bases. The CDR3 spans 14 residues. CDR3 nucleotide sequence: TGCAGTGCCGTGACTGGGTCCTATAATTCACCCCTCCACTTT. It encodes CSAVTGSYNSPLHF.

The V call is TRBV6-1, the J call TRBJ1-3, with TRBD1 matching 12 bases. Germline-derived CDR1 and CDR2 are MNHNS and SASEGT. V was pared by 1 base and J by 5 bases, with 6 bases of the junction left unmatched. The CDR3 sequence is 17 residues long. The CDR3, as DNA: TGTGCCAGCAGTGAAGATTTGGGACAGGGGGCAAGAAACACCATATATTTT. Its translation is CASSEDLGQGARNTIYF.

The chain recombines TRBV27 with TRBJ2-5, with 7 bases matching TRBD1. The CDR3 contains 16 residues. Germline values: CDR1 MNHEY, CDR2 SMNVEV (reference sequence). V dropped 6 bases and J dropped 4; count of bases not matched to a gene: 14. The CDR3 region has the DNA TGTGCCAGCAGCCCTTTAGGGGGCCGGGGTAGAGAGACCCAGTACTTC. Translation: CASSPLGGRGRETQYF.

The V and J genes are TRBV19 and TRBJ2-2; the D gene could be TRBD1 or TRBD2 (6 bases each). The V gene's germline CDR1 is LNHDA and CDR2 SQIVND (reference sequence). This CDR3 spans 16 amino acids. Between the trimmed V and J ends, which lost 3 bases and 3 bases, there was a span of 14 bases. Written as DNA, the CDR3 is TGTGCCAGTAGTATGTACGGGGGCGTGGACACCGGGGAGCTGTTTTTT. It encodes CASSMYGGVDTGELFF. The whole variable domain, remainder taken from reference TRBV19 and TRBJ2-2, is DGGITQSPKYLFRKEGQNVTLSCEQNLNHDAMYWYRQDPGQGLRLIYYSQIVNDFQKGDIAEGYSVSREKKESFPLTVTSAQKNPTAFYLCASSMYGGVDTGELFFGEGSRLTVL.

Only a few counts were recorded for this clonotype. This chain joins TRBV4-3 and TRBJ2-3; TRBD2 agrees at 11 bases. The CDR3 contains 15 residues. Germline-derived CDR1 and CDR2 are LGHNA and YSLEER. V was pared by 6 bases and J by 4 bases, with 6 bases of the junction left unmatched. In DNA, the CDR3 is TGCGCCAGCAGTTGGGGACTAGCGGCGTCAGATACGCAGTATTTT. It is translated as CASSWGLAASDTQYF.

The CDR3 here is CASPKVGGSTDTQYF. The CDR3, as DNA: TGTGCCAGCCCAAAGGTGGGGGGGAGCACAGATACGCAGTATTTT. This chain connects TRBV28 to TRBJ2-3; 7 bases line up with TRBD2. V lost 8 bases, J lost 0 bases, and 8 bases stayed unmatched. The CDR3 has 15 amino acids. Germline lookup yields CDR1 MDHEN and CDR2 SYDVKM. Full variable domain (rest looked up from reference TRBV28 and TRBJ2-3): DVKVTQSSRYLVKRTGEKVFLECVQDMDHENMFWYRQDPGLGLRLIYFSYDVKMKEKGDIPEGYSVSREKKERFSLILESASTNQTSMYLCASPKVGGSTDTQYFGPGTRLTVL.